This TCR beta chain was identified in a study of T cells in Graves' hyperthyroidism and ophthalmopathy. This clonotype has just a few counts. Using RNA transcripts as the source, TCR beta CDR3 regions were amplified. Using the HTBI primer set, a first-round RT-PCR was run on the TCR CDR3. TCRdb itself ran the multiplex PCR reads through MiXCR, one entry per CDR3 protein. The sample carries a few hundred thousand distinct CDR3 sequences, around 43% recorded once. This clonotype was obtained from an adult woman with Graves' disease, either hyperthyroidism or ophthalmopathy (not recorded which). Sequenced input: peripheral blood or thyroid tissue (not recorded which).

The CDR3 reads CASSPAWAGPYEQYF. The CDR3 bases are TGTGCCAGCAGCCCAGCCTGGGCAGGCCCCTACGAGCAGTACTTC. The V call is TRBV7-9, the J call TRBJ2-7; D gene ambiguous. V lost 5 bases to trimming and J lost 2 bases, with 16 bases between them. The CDR3 contains 15 residues. In germline, CDR1 is SEHNR, CDR2 FQNEAQ (reference sequence).